The entry below describes one TCR beta chain. Caucasian individuals from Russia who were healthy and aged roughly 6 to 90 acted as donors. Then a second PCR, running about 7 to 11 cycles, was carried out with a sample-barcoded 5' primer and a J-beta primer mix. MiXCR, run by TCRdb on the 5' RACE reads, gives a single entry per CDR3 protein. Of more than 1,400,000 distinct CDR3 sequences listed, roughly 40% are singletons. This record comes from a study of blood T cells in healthy people across ages. The sequenced material came from blood. This TCR came from a woman younger than 30 in good health.

CDR3 bases: TGTGCCAGCAGCTTCGGTCCACATTCCCTTACACAGGGACTAGCCAAAAACATTCAGTACTTC. Its translation: CASSFGPHSLTQGLAKNIQYF. This chain connects TRBV7-9 to TRBJ2-4; possibly TRBD1 or TRBD2 for D (6 bases each). CDR1 is SEHNR, CDR2 FQNEAQ, per germline (reference sequence). This CDR3 region has 21 residues. Between the trimmed V and J ends, which lost 3 bases and 0 bases, there was a span of 27 bases.